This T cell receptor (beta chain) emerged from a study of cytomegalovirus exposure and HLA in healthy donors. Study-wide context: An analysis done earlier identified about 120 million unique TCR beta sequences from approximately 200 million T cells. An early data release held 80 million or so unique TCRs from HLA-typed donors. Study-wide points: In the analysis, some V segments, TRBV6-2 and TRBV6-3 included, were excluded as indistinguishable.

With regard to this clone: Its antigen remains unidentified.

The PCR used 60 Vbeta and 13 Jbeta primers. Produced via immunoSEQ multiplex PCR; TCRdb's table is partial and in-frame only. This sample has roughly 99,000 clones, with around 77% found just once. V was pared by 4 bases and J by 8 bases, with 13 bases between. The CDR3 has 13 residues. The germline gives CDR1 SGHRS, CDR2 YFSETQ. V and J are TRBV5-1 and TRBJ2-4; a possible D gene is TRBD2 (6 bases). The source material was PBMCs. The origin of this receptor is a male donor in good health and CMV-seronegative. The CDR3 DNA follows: TGCGCCAGCAGCCCGGGGGACGGCTACATTCAGTACTTC. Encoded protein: CASSPGDGYIQYF.